This T cell receptor beta chain is from a study of shared T cell receptors in the human thymus. This CDR3 has 14 amino acids. Per germline, CDR1 SNHLY and CDR2 FYNNEI. The germline V and J ends were trimmed by 3 bases and 3 bases, with 12 bases remaining between them. Only in-frame clones appear in the TCRdb table, and some are missing; sequencing was by immunoSEQ multiplex PCR. The sample consists of some 760,000 clones, roughly 85% of them appearing once. These data were also filed under a second study, of human thymus T cells. That study adds: Donation came from healthy Finnish infants having corrective surgery for congenital heart defects. The authors found apparently biased V and J gene usage in thymic and blood repertoires.

The chain carries TRBV2 and TRBJ2-7; possibly TRBD1 for D (6 bases). The sequencing input was thymocytes. The sequence was obtained from a girl in the first two years of life with a congenital heart defect. DNA of the CDR3: TGTGCCAGCAGTGAGGCAGGGGTAGGCTACGAGCAGTACTTC. It encodes CASSEAGVGYEQYF.